This is a list of T cell receptor beta chains from one sample in a study of identical twins. TCRdb analysed the 5' RACE reads with MiXCR anew, one entry per CDR3 protein. The profile shows 1,800,000 or so distinct CDR3 sequences, roughly 35% of them singletons. The source material was cord blood. All receptors derive from a newborn girl in good health. Each CDR3 is given with its conserved first and last residue. Each record gives: V gene, J gene, D gene, clone size, CDR3 length, CDR3 protein, CDR3 DNA. The D gene is left open where the match is weak. Rows give clone size only sometimes, using once, few, many, or a class for an expanded clone.

TRBV29-1,TRBJ1-2,NA,NA,12,CSVRYKDYGYTF,TGCAGCGTGCGGTACAAAGACTATGGCTACACCTTC
TRBV7-2,TRBJ2-7,TRBD2,NA,15,CASSLMTSGGYEQYF,TGTGCCAGCAGCTTAATGACTAGCGGGGGCTACGAGCAGTACTTC
TRBV2,TRBJ2-7,TRBD1,NA,14,CAAEEGAPGNEQYF,TGTGCCGCCGAAGAGGGGGCCCCCGGCAATGAGCAGTACTTC
TRBV19,TRBJ2-2,TRBD1,NA,15,CASSISGTGTGELFF,TGTGCCAGTAGTATTTCCGGGACAGGGACCGGGGAGCTGTTTTTT
TRBV4-1,TRBJ1-2,TRBD1,few,16,CASSQAIQGPRYGYTF,TGCGCCAGCAGCCAAGCCATACAGGGGCCTCGCTATGGCTACACCTTC
TRBV27,TRBJ2-1,NA,once,16,CASRLSSIWSCNEQFF,TGTGCCAGCCGTTTGTCTAGCATTTGGTCCTGCAATGAGCAGTTCTTC
TRBV28,TRBJ2-1,TRBD2,few,16,CASSRRSGIPPNEQFF,TGTGCCAGCAGTCGCCGAAGCGGGATCCCCCCTAATGAGCAGTTCTTC
TRBV24-1,TRBJ1-6,TRBD1,once,15,CATSDTTGVNSPLHF,TGTGCCACCAGTGACACAACAGGGGTGAATTCACCCCTCCACTTT
TRBV18,TRBJ2-2,NA,few,15,CAIPSKDVAIGELFF,TGTGCCATCCCCTCTAAGGACGTCGCAATCGGGGAGCTGTTTTTT
TRBV13,TRBJ1-1,NA,few,16,CASSPGGVRMNTEAFF,TGTGCCAGCAGCCCTGGGGGGGTAAGGATGAACACTGAAGCTTTCTTT
TRBV20-1,TRBJ1-2,TRBD1,NA,18,CSARDTRQGGIANYGYTF,TGCAGTGCTAGAGATACACGACAGGGTGGAATAGCTAACTATGGCTACACCTTC
TRBV6-1,TRBJ2-3,TRBD2,once,17,CASSEAPGLAGTDTQYF,TGTGCCAGCAGTGAAGCCCCCGGACTAGCCGGCACAGATACGCAGTATTTT
TRBV20-1,TRBJ2-7,NA,NA,15,CSASGRGNPDNEQYF,TGCAGTGCTAGCGGTCGCGGAAATCCTGACAATGAGCAGTACTTC
TRBV20-1,TRBJ2-7,NA,few,12,CSARIGAYEQYF,TGCAGTGCCCGAATAGGGGCCTACGAGCAGTACTTC
TRBV2,TRBJ2-3,TRBD1,NA,16,CASSPLTGGLTDTQYF,TGTGCCAGCAGCCCCCTGACAGGGGGGTTAACAGATACGCAGTATTTT
TRBV20-1,TRBJ2-1,TRBD2,NA,15,CSASHTSGGYNEQFF,TGCAGTGCTAGCCATACTAGCGGGGGATACAATGAGCAGTTCTTC
TRBV11-2,TRBJ2-1,TRBD2,NA,18,CASSLDPAKREPHNEQFF,TGTGCCAGCAGCTTAGATCCCGCTAAGCGGGAGCCGCACAATGAGCAGTTCTTC
TRBV5-1,TRBJ2-7,NA,NA,15,CASSLAADPYNEQYF,TGCGCCAGCAGCTTGGCGGCGGACCCCTACAATGAGCAGTACTTC
TRBV30,TRBJ2-7,NA,few,13,CAWSDSASYEQYF,TGTGCCTGGAGCGACAGTGCCTCCTACGAGCAGTACTTC
TRBV10-3,TRBJ1-1,NA,few,15,CAISVAGVGNTEAFF,TGTGCCATCAGTGTGGCAGGGGTGGGGAACACTGAAGCTTTCTTT
TRBV20-1,TRBJ1-2,NA,NA,10,CSALDYGYTF,TGCAGTGCTTTAGACTATGGCTACACCTTC
TRBV2,TRBJ2-1,NA,few,18,CASSGNPLARYGDNEQFF,TGTGCCAGCAGTGGCAACCCTCTCGCGCGCTATGGTGACAATGAGCAGTTCTTC
TRBV10-3,TRBJ2-7,NA,NA,13,CAISEKGLYEQYF,TGTGCCATCAGTGAGAAAGGCTTGTACGAGCAGTACTTC
TRBV28,TRBJ1-1,NA,NA,14,CASSPGGDNTEAFF,TGTGCCAGCAGCCCTGGGGGGGATAATACTGAAGCTTTCTTT
TRBV4-2,TRBJ2-7,TRBD2,NA,15,CASSQVGTSHYEQYF,TGTGCCAGCAGCCAAGTCGGGACTAGCCACTACGAGCAGTACTTC
TRBV30,TRBJ1-2,NA,few,11,CAWSVLRGYTF,TGTGCCTGGAGTGTACTACGAGGCTACACCTTC
TRBV6-5,TRBJ1-5,NA,NA,15,CASGPDINSNQPQHF,TGTGCCAGCGGCCCAGACATCAATAGCAATCAGCCCCAGCATTTT
TRBV25-1,TRBJ2-1,NA,once,11,CASRVYHEQFF,TGTGCCAGCAGAGTTTACCATGAGCAGTTCTTC
TRBV7-9,TRBJ2-3,TRBD2,NA,17,CASSSGLAEGYTDTQYF,TGTGCCAGCAGCTCGGGACTAGCGGAGGGGTACACAGATACGCAGTATTTT
TRBV9,TRBJ2-2,NA,NA,14,CASSVNAIAGELFF,TGTGCCAGCAGCGTAAATGCGATCGCCGGGGAGCTGTTTTTT
TRBV27,TRBJ2-1,TRBD2,NA,17,CVSSLVGSAGVFNEQFF,TGTGTCAGCAGTTTAGTAGGTTCGGCGGGAGTCTTCAATGAGCAGTTCTTC
TRBV28,TRBJ1-4,TRBD1,NA,15,CASSRRQGNNEKLFF,TGTGCCAGCAGTCGCAGACAGGGAAATAATGAAAAACTGTTTTTT
TRBV5-1,TRBJ1-1,NA,NA,13,CASSATGPFEAFF,TGCGCCAGCAGCGCTACAGGGCCGTTTGAAGCTTTCTTT
TRBV20-1,TRBJ1-4,NA,NA,13,CSASVATNEKLFF,TGCAGTGCTTCAGTTGCAACTAATGAAAAACTGTTTTTT
TRBV20-1,TRBJ1-6,NA,NA,15,CSARDLQGVNSPLHF,TGCAGTGCTAGAGATTTACAGGGCGTTAATTCACCCCTCCACTTT
TRBV20-1,TRBJ1-5,TRBD1,few,13,CSYRGNSGQPQHF,TGCAGCTACAGGGGAAACTCAGGGCAGCCCCAGCATTTT
TRBV9,TRBJ1-6,NA,few,16,CASSVGGNEYNSPLHF,TGTGCCAGCAGCGTAGGGGGCAACGAGTATAATTCACCCCTCCACTTT
TRBV3-1,TRBJ2-7,NA,many,14,CASSLSKGVYEQYF,TGTGCCAGCAGCCTCTCAAAAGGGGTCTACGAGCAGTACTTC
TRBV5-1,TRBJ2-3,NA,NA,14,CASSLHRFTDTQYF,TGCGCCAGCAGCTTACACAGATTCACAGATACGCAGTATTTT
TRBV7-9,TRBJ1-5,NA,few,14,CASSLRGHNQPQHF,TGTGCCAGCAGCTTACGGGGCCACAATCAGCCCCAGCATTTT
TRBV4-2,TRBJ2-3,TRBD2,few,16,CASRSTSGRSGDTQYF,TGTGCCAGCAGGTCGACTAGCGGGAGATCGGGAGATACGCAGTATTTT
TRBV20-1,TRBJ1-2,NA,few,13,CSARSSLNYGYTF,TGCAGTGCTAGGAGCAGTCTTAACTATGGCTACACCTTC
TRBV16,TRBJ2-2,NA,few,13,CASSQSGAGELFF,TGTGCCAGCAGCCAATCAGGGGCCGGGGAGCTGTTTTTT
TRBV7-2,TRBJ1-2,TRBD1,few,15,CASSLANRGLGGYTF,TGTGCCAGCAGCTTAGCCAACAGGGGGCTAGGTGGCTACACCTTC
TRBV7-2,TRBJ2-7,TRBD1,NA,14,CASSPRQGIYEQYF,TGTGCCAGCAGCCCCAGACAGGGTATCTACGAGCAGTACTTC
TRBV29-1,TRBJ2-1,TRBD1,many,14,CSVEVGQGRNEQFF,TGCAGCGTTGAAGTGGGACAGGGAAGGAATGAGCAGTTCTTC
TRBV5-1,TRBJ2-7,NA,many,16,CASSLAFSKPPYEQYF,TGCGCCAGCAGCTTAGCTTTCTCTAAGCCCCCCTACGAGCAGTACTTC
TRBV28,TRBJ2-1,TRBD2,many,14,CASSLSSGWYEQFF,TGTGCCAGCAGTTTATCTAGCGGGTGGTATGAGCAGTTCTTC
TRBV7-2,TRBJ1-2,NA,few,16,CASSLSPRPPNYGYTF,TGTGCCAGCAGCTTAAGTCCGAGGCCACCTAACTATGGCTACACCTTC
TRBV21-1,TRBJ2-7,NA,few,13,CASSKYRPYEQYF,TGTGCCAGCAGCAAGTACAGGCCTTACGAGCAGTACTTC
TRBV27,TRBJ2-7,NA,few,13,CASSLVAYNEQYF,TGTGCCAGCTCCCTAGTAGCGTACAATGAGCAGTACTTC
TRBV6-1,TRBJ2-7,NA,NA,17,CASSDGNGYRIDYEQYF,TGTGCCAGCAGTGATGGTAACGGCTACAGGATTGACTACGAGCAGTACTTC
TRBV2,TRBJ2-1,TRBD2,NA,16,CASRVLAASSYNEQFF,TGTGCCAGCAGGGTTCTAGCGGCTAGCTCCTACAATGAGCAGTTCTTC
TRBV2,TRBJ1-4,TRBD1,many,15,CASSPRQGANEKLFF,TGTGCCAGCAGTCCAAGACAGGGAGCTAATGAAAAACTGTTTTTT
TRBV12-3/TRBV12-4,TRBJ2-1,NA,NA,15,CASSRDDYSYNEQFF,TGTGCCAGCAGTCGGGACGACTATAGCTACAATGAGCAGTTCTTC
TRBV3-1,TRBJ1-5,NA,many,13,CASSQNSNQPQHF,TGTGCCAGCAGCCAGAATAGCAATCAGCCCCAGCATTTT
TRBV25-1,TRBJ1-5,NA,few,9,CASIQPQHF,TGTGCCAGCATTCAGCCCCAGCATTTT
TRBV2,TRBJ2-4,NA,few,12,CASRQVENIQYF,TGTGCCAGCAGACAGGTGGAAAACATTCAGTACTTC
TRBV3-1,TRBJ2-1,NA,NA,14,CASSQVPRPSEQFF,TGTGCCAGCAGCCAAGTGCCAAGACCGAGCGAGCAGTTCTTC
TRBV19,TRBJ2-1,TRBD1,NA,15,CASSMRDRSYNEQFF,TGTGCCAGTAGTATGAGGGACAGGTCCTACAATGAGCAGTTCTTC